One sample yielded the 3 T cell receptor beta chains listed below, sequenced in a study of blood T cell repertoires in COVID-19. TCRdb's copy holds only in-frame clones and misses some; the assay was immunoSEQ multiplex PCR. The data hold roughly 200,000 clones, with approximately 84% observed a single time. The sample consisted of peripheral blood. The receptors stem from a man between 50 and 59 years old with active or convalescent COVID-19.

V is TRBV5-6 and J is TRBJ1-5; 8 bases match TRBD1. The CDR3 extends over 14 amino acids. Germline loops: CDR1 SGHDT, CDR2 YYEEEE. Germline trimming cut 0 bases from V and 7 bases from J; bases unmatched to any gene: 3. The CDR3 DNA reads TGTGCCAGCAGCTTGGCAGGGGGCAGGCAGCCCCAGCATTTT. As protein: CASSLAGGRQPQHF.

This clone came up once. The gene calls are TRBV25-1 and TRBJ1-1; maybe TRBD1 (6 bases). Germline CDR1 is MGHDK and CDR2 is SYGVNS. This CDR3 is built from 13 residues. Trimming stripped 3 bases from V and 1 base from J, with 6 bases between. CDR3 in DNA: TGTGCCAGCAGTGACAGGGGGAACACTGAAGCTTTCTTT. Residues: CASSDRGNTEAFF.

The CDR3: CASSVGRTSDGETQYF. CDR3 sequence (DNA): TGTGCCAGCAGCGTAGGGAGGACTAGCGACGGAGAGACCCAGTACTTC. The gene calls are TRBV9 and TRBJ2-5; 9 nucleotides match TRBD2. The CDR3 has 16 amino acids. J gave up 4 bases and V 0 bases, and 7 bases lay outside the gene matches. Germline assignment: CDR1 SGDLS and CDR2 YYNGEE.